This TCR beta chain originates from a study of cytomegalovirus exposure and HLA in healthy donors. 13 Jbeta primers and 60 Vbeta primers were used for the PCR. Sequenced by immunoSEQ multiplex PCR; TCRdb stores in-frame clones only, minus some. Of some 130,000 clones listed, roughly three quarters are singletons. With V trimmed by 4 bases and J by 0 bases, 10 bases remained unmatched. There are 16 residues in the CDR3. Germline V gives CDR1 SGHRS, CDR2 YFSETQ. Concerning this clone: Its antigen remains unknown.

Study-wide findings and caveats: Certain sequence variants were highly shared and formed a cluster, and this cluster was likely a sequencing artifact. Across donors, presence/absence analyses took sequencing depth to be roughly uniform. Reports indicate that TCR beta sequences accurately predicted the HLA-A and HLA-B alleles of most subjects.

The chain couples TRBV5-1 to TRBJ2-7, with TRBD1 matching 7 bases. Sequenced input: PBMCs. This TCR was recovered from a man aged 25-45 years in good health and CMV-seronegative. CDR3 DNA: TGCGCCAGCAGCCAGGGACAGCCGCCGAGCTCCTACGAGCAGTACTTC. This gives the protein CASSQGQPPSSYEQYF.